This T cell receptor beta chain was identified in a study of T cells in Graves' hyperthyroidism and ophthalmopathy (dated by TCRdb to between 2019 and 2020). Some background on the complete study: Peripheral blood samples were taken at the time of initial diagnosis, prior to any treatment. In addition, the study compared T-cell repertoires in thyroid tissue and in blood from roughly six Graves' hyperthyroidism patients. After sampling, hyperthyroidism patients received methimazole starting at 30 mg daily, and ophthalmopathy patients received high-dose intravenous methylprednisolone. For training and testing, the roughly 100 patients in the discovery cohort were randomly divided in a 7:3 ratio. To identify TCR V-J signatures that set the groups apart, the researchers used a discovery cohort of 100 patients, made up of 40 to 45 with Graves' ophthalmopathy and 55 to 65 with stable Graves' hyperthyroidism. An independent validation cohort of fewer than 20 hyperthyroidism patients and more than 15 patients who later progressed to ophthalmopathy tested prospective prediction of ophthalmopathy. The paper describes TCR Vbeta CDR3 sequencing of about 140 peripheral blood samples, made up of 43 ophthalmopathy patients, more than 70 hyperthyroidism patients and 17 progressor patients. Results the study describes overall, beyond this receptor: In validation, the model predicted progression to ophthalmopathy a median of roughly 6.1 months before onset, with 65% to 71% sensitivity and almost 75% specificity. Blood samples also contained most of the expanded thyroid clonotypes (frequency above 0.001), which suggests that blood repertoires may reflect thyroid immune responses. Ophthalmopathy was separated from stable hyperthyroidism by a 13 V-J signature model, with about 86% sensitivity and approximately 81% specificity obtained in cross-validation and 80%/75% obtained in testing. No statistical method was used to set the sample size in advance, and investigators knew the group allocation.

Ophthalmopathy patients had moderately to severely active disease, with a Clinical Activity Score of 3 or more, a NOSPECS grade of 4 or more, and a disease duration of less than 3 months. The study excluded patients with uncontrolled infections, other autoimmune diseases, pregnancy or lactation. Diagnoses were based on clinical symptoms, serum thyroxine and TRAb, thyroid ultrasound and orbital computed tomography. PBMCs were isolated from around 10 ml of fresh peripheral blood by Ficoll-Paque density gradient centrifugation. Trizol reagent was used to extract total RNA, and RNA quality was then checked on an Agilent 2100 Bioanalyzer. This clonotype has at least ten counts. Its antigen is currently not known. The record has no base qualities; no much larger clone is one base away. The cysteine opens and the phenylalanine closes a CDR3 of 13 amino acids. The entry retains the CDR3 DNA only, 39 bases that are in frame from base 1. Via the germline V gene (reference sequence), CDR1 is MNHEY and CDR2 SMNVEV. Trimming leaves V shorter by 6 bases and J shorter by 4 bases, with the junction holding 2 bases beyond the gene matches.

Amplification of TCR beta CDR3 regions was carried out from RNA transcripts. The first round of RT-PCR for the TCR CDR3 was performed with the HTBI primer set and the Qiagen OneStep RT-PCR kit. Libraries were constructed in a second round of multiplex PCR, after which size selection and purification were carried out. Libraries were sequenced paired-end with 100 bp reads on an Illumina HiSeq2000. The original methods were these. SOAPnuke was used to process the raw data, with reads discarded if the reads contained adapters or uncalled bases, had a mean Phred below 15, or lacked an exact constant-primer or identifier match. COPE v1.2.5 was used to merge the high-quality paired reads, and each unique nucleotide sequence was defined as a clonotype. MiTCR v1.1 was used to align clonotypes to the IMGT TRBV, TRBD and TRBJ reference segments. The analysis was restricted to V-J combinations with a frequency above 0.0001, which together covered 99% to 99.2% of the repertoires. A TCS score was defined as the ratio of F50 (clonal expansion) to E x V (chaos), with BLOSUM62-based TCRdist applied between CDR3 peptides within each V-J. Welch's t-statistics and random forest reduced roughly 530 V-J features to around 14, which were used in a naive Bayes classifier (R e1071). TCRdb itself trimmed the public reads at Q25 with fastp, ran MiXCR and retained productive beta chains. Each entry merges the rows of one CDR3 protein and shows their most common DNA and genes. For this entry, the V and J calls and clone size follow TCRdb and not the study's own pipeline. This sample is represented by over 300,000 distinct CDR3 sequences; roughly 15% of them were singletons. Of the sample, about a third falls within the top ten clones.

Sequenced sample: blood. The rearrangement combines TRBV27 with TRBJ1-1, with TRBD1 matching 10 junction bases. The TCR originated in a woman aged 35 to 49 with Graves' ophthalmopathy. The encoded CDR3 is CASRDRGPTEAFF. The DNA is as follows: TGTGCCAGCAGAGACAGGGGGCCCACTGAAGCTTTCTTT.